These T cell receptor beta chains were read from a single sample in a study of blood T cell repertoires in COVID-19. Using immunoSEQ multiplex PCR, the repertoire was profiled, and TCRdb retains in-frame clones only, with some absent. The repertoire holds 150,000 to 200,000 clones, with approximately 80% as singletons. The specimen was PBMCs or T cells enriched from blood (not recorded which). The receptor set was obtained from a woman in her forties or fifties who had recovered from COVID-19. Both conserved end residues are part of each CDR3. The D gene is left open where the match is weak. Size tells how often a clone was seen (once, few, many) or the class of an expanded clone, and some rows leave it out.

TRBD2	many	TRBV2	TRBJ2-1	CASSLEAGVYNEQFF	TGTGCCAGCAGCTTGGAAGCGGGAGTCTACAATGAGCAGTTCTTC
TRBD1	NA	TRBV27	TRBJ2-3	CASSVGSQGAYDTQYF	TGTGCCAGCAGTGTCGGGAGTCAGGGGGCGTATGATACGCAGTATTTT
TRBD1	few	TRBV18	TRBJ2-3	CASSPIGQVASTDTQYF	TGTGCCAGCTCACCTATCGGACAGGTTGCTAGCACAGATACGCAGTATTTT
NA	NA	TRBV15	TRBJ1-2	CATSRDKDSIYGYTF	TGTGCCACCAGCAGAGATAAGGACAGCATCTATGGCTACACCTTC
TRBD1	NA	TRBV7-9	TRBJ2-7	CASRAGGEQYF	TGTGCCAGCAGGGCAGGGGGCGAGCAGTACTTC
NA	NA	TRBV19	TRBJ1-1	CASSIDLGDEAFF	TGTGCCAGTAGTATAGATCTCGGGGATGAAGCTTTCTTT
NA	once	TRBV12-2	TRBJ1-2	CASRLAREGTGLWSYTF	TGTGCAAGTCGCTTAGCGCGGGAGGGAACGGGACTATGGAGCTACACCTTC
TRBD1	NA	TRBV12-3/TRBV12-4	TRBJ1-1	CASNLDRAGAFF	TGTGCCAGCAACCTAGACAGGGCCGGAGCTTTCTTT
NA	NA	TRBV28	TRBJ2-7	CASSRSRQVGYEQYF	TGTGCCAGCAGCCGATCTCGACAGGTGGGCTACGAGCAGTACTTC
NA	NA	TRBV4-1	TRBJ1-6	CASSQGNRRASPLHF	TGCGCCAGCAGCCAAGGGAACAGGAGGGCTTCACCCCTCCACTTT
TRBD2	NA	TRBV18	TRBJ2-1	CASSPTGTSNNEQFF	TGTGCCAGCTCACCAACCGGGACTAGTAACAATGAGCAGTTCTTC
NA	NA	TRBV28	TRBJ2-7	CASSFARDLHYEQYF	TGTGCCAGCAGCTTCGCGCGGGACTTGCACTACGAGCAGTACTTC
TRBD1	NA	TRBV15	TRBJ2-4	CATADRDRGTKNIQYF	TGTGCCACCGCGGATCGGGACAGGGGAACCAAAAACATTCAGTACTTC
NA	NA	TRBV7-9	TRBJ2-4	CASSSGLWVTNLAKNIQYF	TGTGCCAGCAGCTCAGGGCTGTGGGTCACCAACCTAGCCAAAAACATTCAGTACTTC
NA	once	TRBV3-1/TRBV3-2	TRBJ2-1	CASSQLEGQGSFYNEQFF	TGTGCCAGCAGCCAACTTGAGGGGCAGGGGAGCTTCTACAATGAGCAGTTCTTC
NA	NA	TRBV5-1	TRBJ1-5	CASSFGGLNQPQHF	TGCGCCAGCAGCTTTGGCGGTCTCAATCAGCCCCAGCATTTT
TRBD1	NA	TRBV7-9	TRBJ1-1	CASSSRKTGANTEAFF	TGTGCCAGCAGCTCCCGGAAGACAGGGGCGAACACTGAAGCTTTCTTT
NA	few	TRBV29-1	TRBJ2-5	CSVEILSQTQYF	TGCAGCGTTGAAATACTCTCACAGACCCAGTACTTC
NA	NA	TRBV4-1	TRBJ2-7	CASSYHREGLYEQYF	TGCGCCAGCAGTTACCACAGGGAGGGCTTGTACGAGCAGTACTTC
NA	NA	TRBV27	TRBJ2-7	CATLGGESSYEQYF	TGTGCCACCCTCGGAGGAGAGAGCTCCTACGAGCAGTACTTC
NA	NA	TRBV28	TRBJ1-2	CASKDSTRANYGYTF	TGTGCCAGCAAGGACAGTACCCGAGCTAACTATGGCTACACCTTC
TRBD2	NA	TRBV4-3	TRBJ2-1	CASSQGFSSGRRDEQFF	TGCGCCAGCAGCCAAGGCTTCTCTAGCGGGAGAAGGGATGAGCAGTTCTTC
NA	NA	TRBV4-1	TRBJ2-7	CASSQDLVQWGVPYEQYF	TGCGCCAGCAGCCAAGACCTCGTCCAGTGGGGCGTCCCCTACGAGCAGTACTTC
NA	NA	TRBV28	TRBJ2-7	CASSLTIADAYEQYF	TGTGCCAGCAGTTTAACAATAGCGGACGCCTACGAGCAGTACTTC